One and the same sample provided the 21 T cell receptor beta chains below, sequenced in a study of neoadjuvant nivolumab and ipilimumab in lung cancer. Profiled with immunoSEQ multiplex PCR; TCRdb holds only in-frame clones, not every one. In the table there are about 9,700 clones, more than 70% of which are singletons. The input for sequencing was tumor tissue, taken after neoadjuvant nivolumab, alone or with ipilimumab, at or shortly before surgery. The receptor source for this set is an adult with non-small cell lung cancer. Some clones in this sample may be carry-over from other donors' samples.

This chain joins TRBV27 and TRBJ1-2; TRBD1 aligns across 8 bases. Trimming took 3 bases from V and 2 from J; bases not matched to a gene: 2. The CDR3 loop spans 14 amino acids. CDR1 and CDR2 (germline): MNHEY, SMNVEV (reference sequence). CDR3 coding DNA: TGTGCCAGCAGTTTTCAGGGGGCGAACTATGGCTACACCTTC. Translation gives CASSFQGANYGYTF.

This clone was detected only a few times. CDR3 in DNA: TGCGCCAGCAGCTGGGGTAGGAGTCCGAACCCGACTTTCTATGGCTACACCTTC. Its translation is CASSWGRSPNPTFYGYTF. This chain joins TRBV5-1 and TRBJ1-2, with D hard to call. Germline V gene lookup returns CDR1 SGHRS and CDR2 YFSETQ. This CDR3 is 18 amino acids long. The V and J ends lost 3 bases and 4 bases respectively, with 25 bases between them.

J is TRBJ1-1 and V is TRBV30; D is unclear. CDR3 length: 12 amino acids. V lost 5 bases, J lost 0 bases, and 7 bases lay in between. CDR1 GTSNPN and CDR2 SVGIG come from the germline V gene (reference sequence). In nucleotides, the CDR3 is TGTGCCTGGTGTCAGGTGAACACTGAAGCTTTCTTT. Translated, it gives CAWCQVNTEAFF.

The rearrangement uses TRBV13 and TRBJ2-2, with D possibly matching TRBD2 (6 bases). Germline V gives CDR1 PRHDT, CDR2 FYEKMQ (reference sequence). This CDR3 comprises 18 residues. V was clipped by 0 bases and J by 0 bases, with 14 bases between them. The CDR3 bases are TGTGCCAGCAGCTTAGGACATAGCGGAGGGGCGAACACCGGGGAGCTGTTTTTT. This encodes CASSLGHSGGANTGELFF.

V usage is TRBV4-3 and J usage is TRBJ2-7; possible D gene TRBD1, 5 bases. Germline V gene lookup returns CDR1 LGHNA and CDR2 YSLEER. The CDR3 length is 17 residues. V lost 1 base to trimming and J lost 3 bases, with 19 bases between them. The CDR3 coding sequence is TGCGCCAGCAGCCAAGCTGGGGCAGACCCGTGGTTCTACGAGCAGTACTTC. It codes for CASSQAGADPWFYEQYF.

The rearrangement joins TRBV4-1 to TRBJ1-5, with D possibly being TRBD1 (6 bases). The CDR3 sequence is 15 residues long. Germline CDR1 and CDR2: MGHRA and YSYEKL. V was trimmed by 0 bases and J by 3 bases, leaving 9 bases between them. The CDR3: CASSQDRTDNQPQHF. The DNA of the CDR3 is TGCGCCAGCAGCCAAGATCGGACAGACAATCAGCCCCAGCATTTT.

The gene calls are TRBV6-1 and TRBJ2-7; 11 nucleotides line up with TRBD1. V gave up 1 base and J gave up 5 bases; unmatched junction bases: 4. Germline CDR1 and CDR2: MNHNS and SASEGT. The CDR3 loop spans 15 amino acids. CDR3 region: CASSEGGQGAHEQYF. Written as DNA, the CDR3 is TGTGCCAGCAGTGAAGGCGGACAGGGGGCCCACGAGCAGTACTTC.

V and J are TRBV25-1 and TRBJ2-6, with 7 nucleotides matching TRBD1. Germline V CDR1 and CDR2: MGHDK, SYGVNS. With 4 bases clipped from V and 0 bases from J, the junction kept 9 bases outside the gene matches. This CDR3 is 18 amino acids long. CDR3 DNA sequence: TGTGCCAGCAGTGCACAGGGGTTCCAATCCTCTGGGGCCAACGTCCTGACTTTC. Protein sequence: CASSAQGFQSSGANVLTF.

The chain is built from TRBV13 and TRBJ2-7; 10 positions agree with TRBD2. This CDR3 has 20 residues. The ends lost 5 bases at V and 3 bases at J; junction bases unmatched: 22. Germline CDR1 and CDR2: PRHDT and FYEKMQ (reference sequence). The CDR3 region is CASSPPRWSGQRGGRYEQYF. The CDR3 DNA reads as TGTGCCAGCAGCCCCCCGCGGTGGAGCGGACAGCGGGGGGGCCGCTACGAGCAGTACTTC.

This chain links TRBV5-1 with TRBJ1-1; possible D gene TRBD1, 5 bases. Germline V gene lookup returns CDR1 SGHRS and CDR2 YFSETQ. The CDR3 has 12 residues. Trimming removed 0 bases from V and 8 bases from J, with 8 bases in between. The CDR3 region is CASSLVKGEAFF. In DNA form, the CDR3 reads TGCGCCAGCAGCTTGGTAAAGGGGGAAGCTTTCTTT.

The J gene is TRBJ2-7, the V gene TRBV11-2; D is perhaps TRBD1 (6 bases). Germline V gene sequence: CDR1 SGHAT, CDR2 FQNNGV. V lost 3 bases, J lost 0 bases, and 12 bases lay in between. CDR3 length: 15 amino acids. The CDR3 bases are TGTGCCAGCAGCTTGGCTCAGGGGTTCTCCTACGAGCAGTACTTC. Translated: CASSLAQGFSYEQYF.

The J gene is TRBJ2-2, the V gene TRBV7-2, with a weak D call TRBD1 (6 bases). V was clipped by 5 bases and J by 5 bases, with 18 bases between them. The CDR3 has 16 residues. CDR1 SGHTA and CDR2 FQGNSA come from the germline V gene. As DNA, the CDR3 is TGTGCCAGCAGCCCCGATCCCAGGGGTGGGACCGGGGAGCTGTTTTTT. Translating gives CASSPDPRGGTGELFF.

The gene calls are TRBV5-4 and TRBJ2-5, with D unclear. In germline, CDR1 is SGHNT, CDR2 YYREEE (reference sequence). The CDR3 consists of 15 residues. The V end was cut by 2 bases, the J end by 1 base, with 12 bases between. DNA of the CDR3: TGTGCCAGCAGCTTTAGATCAGGTTCCCAAGAGACCCAGTACTTC. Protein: CASSFRSGSQETQYF.

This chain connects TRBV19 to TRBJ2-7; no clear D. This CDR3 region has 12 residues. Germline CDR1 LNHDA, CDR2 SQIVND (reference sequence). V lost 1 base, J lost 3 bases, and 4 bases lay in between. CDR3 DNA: TGTGCCAGTAGTATAGGGGGCTACGAGCAGTACTTC. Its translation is CASSIGGYEQYF.

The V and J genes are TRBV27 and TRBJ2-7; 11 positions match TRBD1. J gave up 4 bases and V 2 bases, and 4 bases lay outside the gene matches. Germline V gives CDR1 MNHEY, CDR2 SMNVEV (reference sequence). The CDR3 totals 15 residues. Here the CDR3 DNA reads TGTGCCAGCAGTTTAGAAGGGACAGGGGGATACGAGCAGTACTTC. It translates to CASSLEGTGGYEQYF.

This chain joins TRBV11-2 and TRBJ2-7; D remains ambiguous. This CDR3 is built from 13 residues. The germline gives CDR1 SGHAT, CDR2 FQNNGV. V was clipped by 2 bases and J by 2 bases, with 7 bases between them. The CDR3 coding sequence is TGTGCCAGCAGCTTACAAACAGCCTACGAGCAGTACTTC. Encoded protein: CASSLQTAYEQYF.

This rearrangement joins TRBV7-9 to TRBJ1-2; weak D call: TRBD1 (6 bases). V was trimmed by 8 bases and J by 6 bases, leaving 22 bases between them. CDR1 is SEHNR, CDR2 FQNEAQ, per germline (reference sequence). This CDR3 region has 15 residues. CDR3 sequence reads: CASSPRSTYRDGYTF. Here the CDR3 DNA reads TGTGCCAGCTCCCCCCGGAGCACCTACAGGGATGGCTACACCTTC.

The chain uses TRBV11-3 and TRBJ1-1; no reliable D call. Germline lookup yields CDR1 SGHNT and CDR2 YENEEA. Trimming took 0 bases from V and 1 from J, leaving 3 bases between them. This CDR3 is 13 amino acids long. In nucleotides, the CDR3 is TGTGCCAGCAGCTTAGACGAGAACACTGAAGCTTTCTTT. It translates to CASSLDENTEAFF.

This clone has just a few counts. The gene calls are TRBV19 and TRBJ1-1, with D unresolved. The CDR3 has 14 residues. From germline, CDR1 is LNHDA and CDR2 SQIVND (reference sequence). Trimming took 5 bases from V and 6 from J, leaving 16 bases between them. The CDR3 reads CASSSFTQRAEAFF. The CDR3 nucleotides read TGTGCCAGTAGTTCATTTACACAGAGGGCTGAAGCTTTCTTT.

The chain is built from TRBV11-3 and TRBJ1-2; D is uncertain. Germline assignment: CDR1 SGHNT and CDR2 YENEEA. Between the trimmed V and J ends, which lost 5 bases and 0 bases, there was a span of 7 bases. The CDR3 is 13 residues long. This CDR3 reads CASSPQTNYGYTF. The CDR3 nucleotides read TGTGCCAGCAGCCCACAGACTAACTATGGCTACACCTTC.

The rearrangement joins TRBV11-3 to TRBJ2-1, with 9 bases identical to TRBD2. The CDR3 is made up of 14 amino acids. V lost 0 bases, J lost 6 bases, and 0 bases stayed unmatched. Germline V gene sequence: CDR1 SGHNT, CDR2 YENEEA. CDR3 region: CASSLEGLANEQFF. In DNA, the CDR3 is TGTGCCAGCAGCTTAGAGGGACTAGCCAATGAGCAGTTCTTC.